This T cell receptor beta chain was recorded in a study of blood T cell repertoires in COVID-19. Study-level information: Collection of acute and convalescent COVID-19 samples took place in the United States, Italy and Spain. Sources were T cells, B-cell-depleted T cells, or PBMCs; the material itself was cDNA or gDNA.

This CDR3 comprises 14 residues. Germline lookup yields CDR1 LNHNV and CDR2 YYDKDF (reference sequence). Trimming pared 0 bases from V and 6 bases from J, leaving 11 bases between. As originally analysed: Amplification of reference gene primers was used by the study to estimate nucleated cell counts. Using immunoSEQ multiplex PCR, the repertoire was profiled, and TCRdb retains in-frame clones only, with some absent. V and J calls and clone size are given by that table; D and trimming were obtained from the DNA. The sample has some 300,000 clones; about 82% are singletons. This TCR derives from a woman aged 45-65 years with active or convalescent COVID-19. V usage is TRBV15 and J usage is TRBJ1-1; D is uncertain. Sequenced input: peripheral blood. CDR3 region: CATSRDRGRSEAFF. DNA for the CDR3: TGTGCCACCAGCAGAGATCGTGGCAGATCTGAAGCTTTCTTT.